Sequencing of this T cell receptor (beta chain) was carried out in a study of CD8 T cells in ankylosing spondylitis. The study's findings and limits: Blood of patients with ankylosing spondylitis appeared to be characterized by a TCR beta motif of several highly homologous variants. It was reported that disease-linked clones were significantly enriched in matched ankylosing spondylitis synovial fluid. Past research had described some motif variants in reactive arthritis synovial fluid and blood.

5'-RACE, quantitative and with molecular barcodes, yielded the TCR beta libraries. TCRdb independently ran MiXCR on the 5' RACE reads; one entry per CDR3 protein. The sample holds under 300,000 distinct CDR3 sequences, around 10% seen once. This clonotype was seen at least ten times. Its antigen remains unknown. V shed 5 bases, J shed 5 bases, and the junction held 9 bases outside the gene matches. The CDR3 runs 14 residues. Germline CDR1 reads SQVTM; CDR2 reads ANQGSEA. The J gene is TRBJ2-1, the V gene TRBV29-1, with TRBD2 matching 7 bases. Specimen: blood, either unsorted or a sorted T cell fraction (not recorded which). This sequence was found in a male donor with ankylosing spondylitis or in good health (not recorded which). The DNA for the CDR3 is TGCAGCGTTAGTCTAGCGGAAATTAACAATGAGCAGTTCTTC. Encoded protein: CSVSLAEINNEQFF.